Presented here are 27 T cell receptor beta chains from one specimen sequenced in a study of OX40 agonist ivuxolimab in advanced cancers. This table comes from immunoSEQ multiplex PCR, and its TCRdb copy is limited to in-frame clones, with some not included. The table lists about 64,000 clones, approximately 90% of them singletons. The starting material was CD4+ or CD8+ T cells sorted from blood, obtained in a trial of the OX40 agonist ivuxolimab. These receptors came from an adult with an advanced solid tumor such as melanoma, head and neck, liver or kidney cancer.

This chain's CDR3 is CASDSGTNYGYTF. In DNA, the CDR3 is TGTGCCAGCGACTCTGGGACGAACTATGGCTACACCTTC. The J gene is TRBJ1-2, the V gene TRBV18; the D gene is possibly TRBD1 (5 bases). Germline CDR1 is KGHSH and CDR2 is LQKENI. V was shortened by 8 bases and J by 2 bases, with 12 bases between the two germline ends. The CDR3 runs 13 residues.

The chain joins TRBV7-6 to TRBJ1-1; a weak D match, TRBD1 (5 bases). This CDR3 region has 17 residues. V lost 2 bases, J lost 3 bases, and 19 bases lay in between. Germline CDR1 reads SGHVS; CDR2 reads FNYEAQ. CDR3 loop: CASSLYAHSGGDTEAFF. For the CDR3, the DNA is TGTGCCAGCAGCTTATACGCCCATTCCGGGGGGGACACTGAAGCTTTCTTT.

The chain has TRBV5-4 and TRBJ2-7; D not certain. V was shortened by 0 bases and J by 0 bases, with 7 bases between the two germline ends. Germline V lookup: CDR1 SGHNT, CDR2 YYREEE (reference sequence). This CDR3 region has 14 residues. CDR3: CASSLGAYSYEQYF. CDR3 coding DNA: TGTGCCAGCAGCTTGGGTGCTTACTCCTACGAGCAGTACTTC.

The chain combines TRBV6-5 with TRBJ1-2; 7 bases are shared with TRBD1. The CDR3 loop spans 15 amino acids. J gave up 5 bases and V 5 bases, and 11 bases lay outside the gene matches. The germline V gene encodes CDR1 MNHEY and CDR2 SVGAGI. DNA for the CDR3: TGTGCCAGCAGTCCCACCCGGACAGGTCCATATGGCTACACCTTC. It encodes CASSPTRTGPYGYTF.

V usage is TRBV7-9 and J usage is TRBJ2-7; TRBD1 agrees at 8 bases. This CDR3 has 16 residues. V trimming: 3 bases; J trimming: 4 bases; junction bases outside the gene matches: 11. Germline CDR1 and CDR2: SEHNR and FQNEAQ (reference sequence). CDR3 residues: CASSLGAGGVEYEQYF. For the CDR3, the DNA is TGTGCCAGCAGCTTGGGGGCAGGGGGCGTCGAGTACGAGCAGTACTTC.

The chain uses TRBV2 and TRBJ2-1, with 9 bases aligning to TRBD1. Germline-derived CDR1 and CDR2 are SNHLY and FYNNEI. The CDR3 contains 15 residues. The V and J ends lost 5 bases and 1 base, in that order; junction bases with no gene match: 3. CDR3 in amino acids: CASSPQGASYNEQFF. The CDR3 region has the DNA TGTGCCAGCAGTCCACAGGGGGCTTCCTACAATGAGCAGTTCTTC. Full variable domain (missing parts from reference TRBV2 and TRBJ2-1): EPEVTQTPSHQVTQMGQEVILRCVPISNHLYFYWYRQILGQKVEFLVSFYNNEISEKSEIFDDQFSVERPDGSNFTLKIRSTKLEDSAMYFCASSPQGASYNEQFFGPGTRLTVL.

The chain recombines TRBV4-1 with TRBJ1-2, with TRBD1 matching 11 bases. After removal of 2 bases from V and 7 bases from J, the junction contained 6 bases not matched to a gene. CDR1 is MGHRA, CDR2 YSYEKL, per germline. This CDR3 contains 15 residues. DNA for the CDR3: TGCGCCAGCAGCCAAATTGGACAGGGGGCGGTTGGCTACACCTTC. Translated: CASSQIGQGAVGYTF.

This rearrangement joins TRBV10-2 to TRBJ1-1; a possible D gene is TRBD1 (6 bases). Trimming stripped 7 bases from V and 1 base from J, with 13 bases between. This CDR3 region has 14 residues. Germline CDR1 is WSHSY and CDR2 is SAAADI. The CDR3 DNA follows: TGCGCCAGCACTGATGGCAGGGGGAACACTGAAGCTTTCTTT. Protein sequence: CASTDGRGNTEAFF.

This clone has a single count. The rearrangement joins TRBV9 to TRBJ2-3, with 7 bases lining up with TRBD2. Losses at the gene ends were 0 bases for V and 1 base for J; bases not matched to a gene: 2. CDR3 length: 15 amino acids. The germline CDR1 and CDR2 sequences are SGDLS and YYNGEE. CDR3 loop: CASSVVAGGTDTQYF. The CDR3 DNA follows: TGTGCCAGCAGCGTAGTGGCGGGGGGCACAGATACGCAGTATTTT.

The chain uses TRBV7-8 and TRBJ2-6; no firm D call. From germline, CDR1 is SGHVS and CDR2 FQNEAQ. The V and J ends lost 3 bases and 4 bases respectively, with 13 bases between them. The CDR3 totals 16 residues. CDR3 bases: TGTGCCAGCAGCTTCAGTCTACGGGCAGGGGCCAACGTCCTGACTTTC. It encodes CASSFSLRAGANVLTF.

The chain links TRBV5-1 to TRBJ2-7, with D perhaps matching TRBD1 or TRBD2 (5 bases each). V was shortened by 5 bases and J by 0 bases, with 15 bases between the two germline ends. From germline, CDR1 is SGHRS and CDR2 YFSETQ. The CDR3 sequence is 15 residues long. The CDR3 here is CASRLVGGSSYEQYF. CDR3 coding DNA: TGCGCCAGCAGACTGGTTGGGGGAAGCTCCTACGAGCAGTACTTC.

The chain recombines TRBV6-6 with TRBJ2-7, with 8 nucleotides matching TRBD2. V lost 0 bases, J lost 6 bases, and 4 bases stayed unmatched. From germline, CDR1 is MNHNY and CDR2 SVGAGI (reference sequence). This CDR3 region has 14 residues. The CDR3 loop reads CASSYSGGRSEQYF. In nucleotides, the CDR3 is TGTGCCAGCAGTTACTCGGGCGGGAGGTCCGAGCAGTACTTC.

CDR3 in DNA: TGTGCCAGCAGCTCCCGGATGAACACTGAAGCTTTCTTT. As protein: CASSSRMNTEAFF. This rearrangement joins TRBV11-2 to TRBJ1-1; D not resolved. The germline CDR1 and CDR2 sequences are SGHAT and FQNNGV. The CDR3 loop spans 13 amino acids. Trimming stripped 4 bases from V and 0 bases from J, with 6 bases between. The variable domain in full, completed from reference TRBV11-2 and TRBJ1-1, reads EAGVAQSPRYKIIEKRQSVAFWCNPISGHATLYWYQQILGQGPKLLIQFQNNGVVDDSQLPKDRFSAERLKGVDSTLKIQPAKLEDSAVYLCASSSRMNTEAFFGQGTRLTVV.

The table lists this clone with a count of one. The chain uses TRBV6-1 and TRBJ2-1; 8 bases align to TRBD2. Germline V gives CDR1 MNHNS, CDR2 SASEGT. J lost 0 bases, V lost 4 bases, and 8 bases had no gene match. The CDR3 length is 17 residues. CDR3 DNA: TGTGCCAGCAGTGGGGGGCTAGCGGGTAGCTCCTACAATGAGCAGTTCTTC. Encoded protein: CASSGGLAGSSYNEQFF.

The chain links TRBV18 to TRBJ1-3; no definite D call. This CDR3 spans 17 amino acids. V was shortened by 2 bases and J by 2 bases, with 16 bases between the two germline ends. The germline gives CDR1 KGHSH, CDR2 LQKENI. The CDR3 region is CASSPTVPGMAGNTIYF. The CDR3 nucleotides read TGTGCCAGCTCACCAACAGTGCCGGGTATGGCTGGAAACACCATATATTTT.

The CDR3 reads CASSFGTSGSDEQYF. DNA of the CDR3: TGTGCCAGCAGTTTTGGGACTAGCGGGAGTGACGAGCAGTACTTC. The gene calls are TRBV27 and TRBJ2-7, with 14 nucleotides matching TRBD2. V shed 3 bases and J 5 bases; nucleotides not matched to a gene: 3. From germline, CDR1 is MNHEY and CDR2 SMNVEV (reference sequence). The CDR3 contains 15 residues.

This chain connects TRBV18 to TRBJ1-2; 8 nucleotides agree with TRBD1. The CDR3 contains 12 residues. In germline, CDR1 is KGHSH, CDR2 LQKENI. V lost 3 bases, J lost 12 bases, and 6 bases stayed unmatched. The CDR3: CASSPDQGAHTF. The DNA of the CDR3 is TGTGCCAGCTCACCCGACCAGGGGGCGCACACCTTC.

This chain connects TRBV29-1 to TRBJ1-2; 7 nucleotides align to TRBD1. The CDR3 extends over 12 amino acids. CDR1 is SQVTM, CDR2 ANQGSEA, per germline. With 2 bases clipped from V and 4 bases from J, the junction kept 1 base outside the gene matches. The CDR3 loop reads CSVESGGYGYTF. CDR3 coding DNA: TGCAGCGTTGAATCAGGGGGCTATGGCTACACCTTC.

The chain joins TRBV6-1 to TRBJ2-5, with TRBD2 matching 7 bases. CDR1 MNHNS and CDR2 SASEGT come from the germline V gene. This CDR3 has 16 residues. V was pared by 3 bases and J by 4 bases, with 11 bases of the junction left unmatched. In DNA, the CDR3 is TGTGCCAGCAGTGATTGGGCGGGAGTCTTCCCAGAGACCCAGTACTTC. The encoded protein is CASSDWAGVFPETQYF.

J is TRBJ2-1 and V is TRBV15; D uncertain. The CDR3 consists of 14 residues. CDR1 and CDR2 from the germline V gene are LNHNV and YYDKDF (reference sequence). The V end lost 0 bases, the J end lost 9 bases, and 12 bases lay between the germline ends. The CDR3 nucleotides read TGTGCCACCAGCAGAGATACTGAGCACCGTGAGCAGTTCTTC. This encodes CATSRDTEHREQFF.

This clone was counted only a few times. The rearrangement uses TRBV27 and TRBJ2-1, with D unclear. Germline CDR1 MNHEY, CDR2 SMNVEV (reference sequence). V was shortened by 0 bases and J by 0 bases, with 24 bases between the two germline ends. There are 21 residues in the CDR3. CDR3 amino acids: CASSLSDLSRPRRSSYNEQFF. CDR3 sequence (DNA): TGTGCCAGCAGTTTATCGGACCTGAGCAGGCCGAGAAGAAGCTCCTACAATGAGCAGTTCTTC.

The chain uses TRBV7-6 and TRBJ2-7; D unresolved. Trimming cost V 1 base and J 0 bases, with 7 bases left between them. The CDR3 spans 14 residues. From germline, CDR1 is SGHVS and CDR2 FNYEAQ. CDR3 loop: CASSLVGGSYEQYF. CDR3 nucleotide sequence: TGTGCCAGCAGCTTAGTCGGCGGCTCCTACGAGCAGTACTTC.

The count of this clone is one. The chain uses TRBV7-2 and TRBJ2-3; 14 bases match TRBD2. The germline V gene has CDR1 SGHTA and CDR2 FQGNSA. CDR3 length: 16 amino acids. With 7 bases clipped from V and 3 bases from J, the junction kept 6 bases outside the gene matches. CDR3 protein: CASNPRLAGGTDTQYF. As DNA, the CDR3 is TGTGCCAGCAACCCACGACTAGCGGGAGGGACAGATACGCAGTATTTT.

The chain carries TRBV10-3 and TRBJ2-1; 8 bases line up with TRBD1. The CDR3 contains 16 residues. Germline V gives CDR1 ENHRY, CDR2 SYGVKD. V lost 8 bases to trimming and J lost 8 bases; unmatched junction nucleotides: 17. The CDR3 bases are TGTGCCATCCGTCCGTCTGGGACAGGTAAAATTGATGAGCAGTTCTTC. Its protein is CAIRPSGTGKIDEQFF.

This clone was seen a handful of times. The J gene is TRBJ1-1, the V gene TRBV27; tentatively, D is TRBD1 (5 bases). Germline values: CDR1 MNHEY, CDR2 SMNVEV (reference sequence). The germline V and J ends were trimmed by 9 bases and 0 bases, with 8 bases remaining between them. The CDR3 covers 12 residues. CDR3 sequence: CASEGMNTEAFF. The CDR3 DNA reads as TGTGCCAGTGAGGGGATGAACACTGAAGCTTTCTTT.

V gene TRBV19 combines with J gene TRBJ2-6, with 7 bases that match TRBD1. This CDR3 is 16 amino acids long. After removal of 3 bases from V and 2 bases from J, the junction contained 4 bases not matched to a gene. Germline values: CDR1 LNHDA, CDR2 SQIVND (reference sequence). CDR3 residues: CASSINTGAGANVLTF. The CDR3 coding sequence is TGTGCCAGTAGTATCAACACAGGGGCTGGGGCCAACGTCCTGACTTTC.

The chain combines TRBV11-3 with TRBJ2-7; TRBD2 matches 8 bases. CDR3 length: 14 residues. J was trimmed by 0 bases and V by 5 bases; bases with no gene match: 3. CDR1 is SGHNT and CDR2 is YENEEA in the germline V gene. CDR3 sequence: CASSQSGSSYEQYF. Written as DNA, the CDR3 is TGTGCCAGCAGCCAGAGCGGGAGCTCCTACGAGCAGTACTTC.